This TCR beta chain was captured by sequencing in a study of blood T cell repertoires in COVID-19. Trimming took 0 bases from V and 3 from J, leaving 12 bases between them. The CDR3 has 15 residues. Germline V gene lookup returns CDR1 SGHRS and CDR2 YFSETQ. The method was immunoSEQ multiplex PCR; TCRdb's version includes in-frame clones alone and lacks a portion of them. The data contain 30,000 to 40,000 clones, about 82% of them seen just once; the ten biggest clones take up around 40%. V and J are TRBV5-1 and TRBJ2-5; possibly TRBD1 for D (5 bases). Sample: peripheral blood. This TCR came from a man older than 75 with active or convalescent COVID-19. In DNA form, the CDR3 reads TGCGCCAGCAGCTTGGTTGTAGGGGCCGAAGAGACCCAGTACTTC. Translating gives CASSLVVGAEETQYF.